This T cell receptor beta chain was captured by sequencing in a study of shared clonotypes between healthy human individuals. Sequenced by immunoSEQ multiplex PCR; TCRdb stores in-frame clones only, minus some. The repertoire holds roughly 720,000 clones, with about nine tenths as singletons. The germline V gene encodes CDR1 MNHEY and CDR2 SVGAGI. This CDR3 is built from 13 residues. Regarding the study as a whole: The small donor group covered limited genetic and exposure diversity.

Worth noting for this clone: Its antigen is not known.

The sequencing sample was made of memory CD8+ T cells from PBMCs. Subset given: CD45RO+ cells pooled with CCR7-negative TemRA cells. V and J are TRBV6-5 and TRBJ2-3; D might be TRBD2 (5 bases). This receptor was identified in a man younger than 35 in good health. Some clones in this sample may be carry-over from other donors' samples. The CDR3 here is CACGLARIDTQYF. The CDR3 DNA reads TGTGCGTGCGGCCTAGCCAGGATAGATACGCAGTATTTT.